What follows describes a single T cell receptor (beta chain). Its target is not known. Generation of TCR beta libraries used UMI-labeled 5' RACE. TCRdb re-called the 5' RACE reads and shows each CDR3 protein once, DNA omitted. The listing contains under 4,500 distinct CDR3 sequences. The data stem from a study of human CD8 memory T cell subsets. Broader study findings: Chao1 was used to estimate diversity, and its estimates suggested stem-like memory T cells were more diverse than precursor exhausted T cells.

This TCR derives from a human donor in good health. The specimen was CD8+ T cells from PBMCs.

This CDR3 reads CASSLSSRGRLEAFF. V usage is TRBV27 and J usage is TRBJ1-1; TCRdb lists TRBD1, though no DNA is available to test this call. The CDR3 covers 15 residues. Germline V gives CDR1 MNHEY, CDR2 SMNVEV (reference sequence).